Listed below are T cell receptor beta chains from one sample, sequenced in a study of cytomegalovirus exposure and HLA in healthy donors. Produced via immunoSEQ multiplex PCR; TCRdb's table is partial and in-frame only. The data hold tens of thousands of clones, with roughly 78% observed a single time. The sequenced material came from PBMCs. All receptors derive from a male donor in good health and CMV-seropositive. The conserved cysteine and the conserved F or W are not part of the CDR3 here. The D gene is left open where the match is weak.

v_gene	j_gene	d_gene	CDR3aa
TRBV25-1	TRBJ2-7	NA	ASSDTSSSYEQY
TRBV7-9	TRBJ2-7	TRBD2	SSSISGSNEQY
TRBV5-6	TRBJ1-2	TRBD1	ASSPPGQGLVGYT
TRBV7-8	TRBJ1-1	NA	ASSFKQGGTEAF
TRBV9	TRBJ2-7	NA	ASSVASGLSYEQY
TRBV5-4	TRBJ2-1	TRBD1	ASRGDRANNEQF
TRBV29-1	TRBJ1-2	NA	SVEDRGEAGYT
TRBV28	TRBJ1-2	NA	ATRRSYGYT
TRBV11-3	TRBJ2-7	TRBD2	ASSLEAGAYEQY
TRBV5-4	TRBJ2-2	NA	ASSLGSGDTGELF
TRBV28	TRBJ1-2	TRBD1	ASSLLRGQTPGYT
TRBV7-9	TRBJ2-7	TRBD2	ASSYPRTSGKTYEQY
TRBV6-1	TRBJ2-1	TRBD2	ASIDRLAGGNEQF
TRBV25-1	TRBJ1-1	NA	ASRQANTEAF
TRBV4-1	NA	NA	ASSQWSGYEQY
TRBV6-1	TRBJ1-1	TRBD1	ASSKAGTGSGAF
TRBV19	TRBJ1-1	TRBD1	ASSIAGTVSEAF
TRBV7-3	TRBJ2-1	TRBD2	ASSFQAGYNEQF
TRBV15	TRBJ2-6	NA	ATSTDNSGANVLT
TRBV28	TRBJ1-1	TRBD1	ASSLNYRGRGEAF
TRBV29-1	TRBJ2-5	NA	SVDRSQETQY
TRBV10-2	TRBJ2-1	NA	ASRTERGSL
TRBV5-6	TRBJ2-2	TRBD2	ASSLIGLAENTGELF
TRBV19	TRBJ2-2	NA	ASRGQNTGELF
TRBV19	TRBJ1-2	NA	ASSMGQRDGYT
TRBV4-2	TRBJ2-6	TRBD1	ASSQAGTGGAGANVLT
TRBV7-3	TRBJ2-7	TRBD1	ASSLSGTGRYEQY
TRBV10-3	TRBJ2-1	TRBD1	AITRQGFGEQF
TRBV6-1	TRBJ1-4	TRBD1	ASSAGTGTTNEKLF
TRBV10-1	TRBJ2-1	NA	ASSDGSAMRDEQF
TRBV5-1	TRBJ1-1	NA	ASSLGGQANTEAF
TRBV7-2	TRBJ1-2	TRBD1	ASSPQGGGGWSGGGYT
TRBV29-1	TRBJ2-1	TRBD2	SVGDYHNEQF
TRBV6-1	TRBJ1-5	TRBD1	ASSGQGGQPQH
TRBV7-3	TRBJ2-1	NA	ASSLDGSSYNEQF
TRBV5-4	TRBJ2-1	NA	ASSLRSRNEQF
TRBV6-5	TRBJ1-2	NA	ASSYMRTNYGYT
TRBV4-3	TRBJ2-6	NA	ASSQETGSGANVLT